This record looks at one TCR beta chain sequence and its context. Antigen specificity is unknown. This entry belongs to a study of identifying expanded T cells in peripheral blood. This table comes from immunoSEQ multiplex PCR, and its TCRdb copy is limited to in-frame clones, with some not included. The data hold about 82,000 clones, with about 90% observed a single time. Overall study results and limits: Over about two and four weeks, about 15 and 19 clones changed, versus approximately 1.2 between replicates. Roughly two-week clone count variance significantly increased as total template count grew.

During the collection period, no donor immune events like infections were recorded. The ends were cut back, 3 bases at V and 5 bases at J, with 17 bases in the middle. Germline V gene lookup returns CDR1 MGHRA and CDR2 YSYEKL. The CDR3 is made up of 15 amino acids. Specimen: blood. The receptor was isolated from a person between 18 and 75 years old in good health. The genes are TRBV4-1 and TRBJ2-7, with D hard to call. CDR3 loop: CASSHDGPRRDEQYF. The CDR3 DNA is TGCGCCAGCAGCCACGACGGGCCGAGACGGGACGAGCAGTACTTC.